A single sample is the source of the 20 T cell receptor beta chains below, sequenced in a study of blood T cell repertoires in COVID-19. Clones were sequenced by immunoSEQ multiplex PCR, and TCRdb holds only the in-frame ones, with some missing. The table has roughly 69,000 clones, about 88% seen once. The sequencing sample was made of peripheral blood. The receptor set was obtained from a human donor in a cohort sampled during active COVID-19.

The J gene is TRBJ1-5, the V gene TRBV3-1 (or the pseudogene TRBV3-2); D may be TRBD1 (6 bases). The germline gives CDR1 LGHDT, CDR2 YNNKEL (reference sequence). V lost 1 base to trimming and J lost 7 bases, with 14 bases between them. The CDR3 loop spans 15 amino acids. The CDR3 is CASSQGVQGEQPQHF. The CDR3 DNA sequence: TGTGCCAGCAGCCAAGGAGTACAGGGTGAACAGCCCCAGCATTTT.

This rearrangement joins TRBV5-1 to TRBJ2-7; TRBD1 agrees at 8 bases. V dropped 4 bases and J dropped 6; count of bases not matched to a gene: 0. The CDR3 is made up of 11 amino acids. The germline gives CDR1 SGHRS, CDR2 YFSETQ. DNA for the CDR3: TGCGCCAGCAGCGGACAGGGCGAGCAGTACTTC. This sequence encodes CASSGQGEQYF. The full variable domain, completed using reference TRBV5-1 and TRBJ2-7, is KAGVTQTPRYLIKTRGQQVTLSCSPISGHRSVSWYQQTPGQGLQFLFEYFSETQRNKGNFPGRFSGRQFSNSRSEMNVSTLELGDSALYLCASSGQGEQYFGPGTRLTVT.

The chain is built from TRBV6-4 and TRBJ2-3, with D possibly TRBD2 on 5 matching bases. This CDR3 contains 15 residues. Trimming removed 3 bases from V and 0 bases from J, with 10 bases in between. Germline V CDR1 and CDR2: MRHNA, SNTAGT. The CDR3 protein is CASSDVSGSTDTQYF. CDR3 DNA sequence: TGTGCCAGCAGTGATGTAAGCGGTAGCACAGATACGCAGTATTTT.

This clone was counted a single time. The chain uses TRBV4-3 and TRBJ2-7; D is perhaps TRBD1 (7 bases). The CDR3 is made up of 15 amino acids. Per germline, CDR1 LGHNA and CDR2 YSLEER. V was trimmed by 1 base and J by 1 base, leaving 11 bases between them. The CDR3, as DNA: TGCGCCAGCAGCCAAGGGCCAGGGGGGTCCTACGAGCAGTACTTC. Amino acids: CASSQGPGGSYEQYF.

V is TRBV7-2 and J is TRBJ2-3, with D unresolved. Trimming removed 5 bases from V and 6 bases from J, with 12 bases in between. The CDR3 length is 13 residues. Per the germline V gene, CDR1 is SGHTA and CDR2 is FQGNSA. CDR3 coding DNA: TGTGCCAGCAGCCCAACGGTCAGGGATACGCAGTATTTT. Encoded protein: CASSPTVRDTQYF.

CDR3 in DNA: TGTGCCAGCAGCCGCCAGGGGAGTAATGGGGAAAAACTGTTTTTT. It encodes CASSRQGSNGEKLFF. The rearrangement links TRBV5-8 to TRBJ1-4; weak D call: TRBD1 (6 bases). V dropped 4 bases and J dropped 8 bases, with 18 bases sitting between them. Germline V lookup: CDR1 SGHTS, CDR2 YDEGEE. The CDR3 totals 15 residues.

This chain uses TRBV2 with TRBJ1-1, with a weak D call TRBD1 (6 bases). CDR3 length equals 15 residues. Germline assignment: CDR1 SNHLY and CDR2 FYNNEI. Trimming shortened V by 8 bases and J by 4 bases, and 20 bases separated the two germline ends. CDR3 region: CASPRKQGGPTEAFF. The CDR3 DNA is TGTGCCAGCCCACGAAAACAGGGAGGGCCCACTGAAGCTTTCTTT.

The chain carries TRBV7-6 and TRBJ2-1, with 10 bases identical to TRBD2. There are 16 residues in the CDR3. Per the germline V gene, CDR1 is SGHVS and CDR2 is FNYEAQ. V dropped 5 bases and J dropped 0; count of bases not matched to a gene: 4. CDR3 sequence: CASSRSGGTSYNEQFF. The CDR3 bases are TGTGCCAGCAGCCGTAGCGGGGGGACCTCCTACAATGAGCAGTTCTTC.

The rearrangement uses TRBV2 and TRBJ2-1, with D perhaps matching TRBD2 (6 bases). Trimming removed 7 bases at V and 7 bases at J, with 20 bases between. The CDR3 spans 15 residues. Germline CDR1 and CDR2: SNHLY and FYNNEI. The CDR3 sequence: CASKPTSSGLNEQFF. DNA of the CDR3: TGTGCCAGCAAACCGACTAGTTCAGGGTTGAATGAGCAGTTCTTC.

V gene TRBV27 combines with J gene TRBJ1-5; the D gene is possibly TRBD1 (5 bases). The CDR3 totals 15 residues. V shed 6 bases and J shed 2 bases, with 14 bases lying between them. Germline-derived CDR1 and CDR2 are MNHEY and SMNVEV (reference sequence). The CDR3 region has the DNA TGTGCCAGCAGATTTACAGGAGCCCGCAATCAGCCCCAGCATTTT. Protein sequence: CASRFTGARNQPQHF.

This chain uses TRBV6-4 with TRBJ2-1; the match to TRBD2 covers 11 bases. The CDR3 has 15 residues. With 0 bases clipped from V and 6 bases from J, the junction kept 1 base outside the gene matches. Per the germline V gene, CDR1 is MRHNA and CDR2 is SNTAGT. For the CDR3, the DNA is TGTGCCAGCAGTGACTCTAGCGGGGGGGCCAATGAGCAGTTCTTC. This translates into CASSDSSGGANEQFF.

J is TRBJ2-3 and V is TRBV18, with 10 bases fitting TRBD2. The ends lost 2 bases at V and 1 base at J; junction bases unmatched: 6. CDR1 KGHSH and CDR2 LQKENI come from the germline V gene. The CDR3 loop spans 17 amino acids. As DNA, the CDR3 is TGTGCCAGCTCACCAGTCTCCGGGACTAGCGGCACAGATACGCAGTATTTT. It yields the protein CASSPVSGTSGTDTQYF. Drawing the rest from reference TRBV18 and TRBJ2-3, the complete variable domain is NAGVMQNPRHLVRRRGQEARLRCSPMKGHSHVYWYRQLPEEGLKFMVYLQKENIIDESGMPKERFSAEFPKEGPSILRIQQVVRGDSAAYFCASSPVSGTSGTDTQYFGPGTRLTVL.

This rearrangement joins TRBV10-1 to TRBJ2-3; TRBD2 matches 7 bases. The CDR3 has 14 amino acids. The V segment lost 3 bases and the J segment 4 bases; nucleotides outside the gene matches: 4. CDR1 WNHNN and CDR2 SYGVQD come from the germline V gene (reference sequence). CDR3 in amino acids: CASSDSGGSDTQYF. DNA for the CDR3: TGCGCCAGCAGTGATTCGGGGGGTTCAGATACGCAGTATTTT.

The V and J genes are TRBV9 and TRBJ2-2; 9 nucleotides match TRBD2. The length of the CDR3 is 16 residues. Germline CDR1 reads SGDLS; CDR2 reads YYNGEE. V was pared by 0 bases and J by 9 bases, with 9 bases of the junction left unmatched. DNA for the CDR3: TGTGCCAGCAGCGTAGGCGGGGGGGCCACTATCCGGGAGCTGTTTTTT. Encoded protein: CASSVGGGATIRELFF.

The V and J genes are TRBV18 and TRBJ2-2; 8 nucleotides align to TRBD1. The CDR3 totals 20 residues. The germline CDR1 and CDR2 sequences are KGHSH and LQKENI. J was trimmed by 7 bases and V by 7 bases; bases with no gene match: 26. The CDR3 region is CASFTTDPTGAIRFRGELFF. The CDR3 nucleotides read TGTGCCAGCTTCACAACCGATCCGACAGGGGCGATCCGGTTTCGCGGGGAGCTGTTTTTT.

This clone was recorded a few times. One junction end does not reproduce the germline sequence, and a read error may be involved. This chain uses TRBV19 with TRBJ1-6; the D is unclear. The CDR3 consists of 14 residues. Germline CDR1 is LNHDA and CDR2 is SQIVND (reference sequence). CDR3 loop: CASTPGSFNSPLHF. The CDR3 DNA reads TGTGCCAGTACCCCGGGATCCTTTAATTCACCCCTCCACTTT.

This clone was seen once. The CDR3 loop is CASSLREGPTDTQYF. In DNA form, the CDR3 reads TGTGCCAGCAGCTTACGTGAGGGCCCGACAGATACGCAGTATTTT. The chain carries TRBV11-3 and TRBJ2-3; possible D gene TRBD2, 5 bases. Germline lookup yields CDR1 SGHNT and CDR2 YENEEA. With 2 bases removed from V and 3 bases from J, the gap between germline ends came to 12 bases. The CDR3 is 15 residues long. Full variable domain (rest looked up from reference TRBV11-3 and TRBJ2-3): EAGVVQSPRYKIIEKKQPVAFWCNPISGHNTLYWYLQNLGQGPELLIRYENEEAVDDSQLPKDRFSAERLKGVDSTLKIQPAELGDSAVYLCASSLREGPTDTQYFGPGTRLTVL.

The CDR3 nucleotides are TGTGCCAGCAGGCTATCCTATAGCACTGAAGCTTTCTTT. It codes for CASRLSYSTEAFF. The chain recombines TRBV28 with TRBJ1-1, with D uncertain. CDR3 size: 13 residues. CDR1 and CDR2 (germline): MDHEN, SYDVKM. Trimming pared 6 bases from V and 4 bases from J, leaving 12 bases between.

This chain links TRBV6-5 with TRBJ2-7, with TRBD2 as a possible D gene (6 bases). The CDR3 contains 13 residues. Germline V gives CDR1 MNHEY, CDR2 SVGAGI. The V end was cut by 6 bases, the J end by 3 bases, with 12 bases between. CDR3 nucleotides: TGTGCCAGCAGCCCCGGGGGTCTCTACGAGCAGTACTTC. It translates to CASSPGGLYEQYF.

This chain joins TRBV11-1 and TRBJ2-2; D perhaps matches TRBD1 (6 bases). Per the germline V gene, CDR1 is SGHAT and CDR2 is FQDESV (reference sequence). CDR3 size: 16 residues. V lost 9 bases and J lost 7, with 24 bases in between. DNA for the CDR3: TGTGCCAGTAGGCGGAAAACTCCAGGGGCGGGCGGGGAGCTGTTTTTT. Its protein product is CASRRKTPGAGGELFF.